This T cell receptor beta chain comes out of a study of cytomegalovirus exposure and HLA in healthy donors. The PCR used 60 Vbeta and 13 Jbeta primers. This table comes from immunoSEQ multiplex PCR, and its TCRdb copy is limited to in-frame clones, with some not included. The sample yields 200,000 or so clones, 78% seen once. The germline V gene has CDR1 LNHDA and CDR2 SQIVND (reference sequence). The V gene lost 5 bases and the J gene lost 3 bases, with 11 bases spanning the gap. The CDR3 is made up of 14 amino acids. The chain combines TRBV19 with TRBJ1-5; perhaps TRBD1 as D (6 bases). The sequenced material came from PBMCs. The source is a woman aged 25 to 45 in good health and CMV-seropositive. CDR3: CASSVRDNNQPQHF. The CDR3 coding sequence is TGTGCCAGTAGTGTCCGGGACAACAATCAGCCCCAGCATTTT.